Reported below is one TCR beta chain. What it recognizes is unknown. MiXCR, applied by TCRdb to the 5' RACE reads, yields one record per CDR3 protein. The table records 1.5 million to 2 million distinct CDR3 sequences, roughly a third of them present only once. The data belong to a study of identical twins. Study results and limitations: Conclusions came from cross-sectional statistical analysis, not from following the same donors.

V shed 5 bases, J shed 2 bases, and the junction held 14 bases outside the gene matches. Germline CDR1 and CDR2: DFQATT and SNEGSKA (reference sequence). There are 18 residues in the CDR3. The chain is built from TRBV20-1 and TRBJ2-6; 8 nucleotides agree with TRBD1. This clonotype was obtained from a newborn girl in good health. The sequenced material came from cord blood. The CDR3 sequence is CSAPPTWDRRTGANVLTF. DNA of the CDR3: TGCAGTGCTCCACCGACATGGGACAGGCGAACTGGGGCCAACGTCCTGACTTTC.